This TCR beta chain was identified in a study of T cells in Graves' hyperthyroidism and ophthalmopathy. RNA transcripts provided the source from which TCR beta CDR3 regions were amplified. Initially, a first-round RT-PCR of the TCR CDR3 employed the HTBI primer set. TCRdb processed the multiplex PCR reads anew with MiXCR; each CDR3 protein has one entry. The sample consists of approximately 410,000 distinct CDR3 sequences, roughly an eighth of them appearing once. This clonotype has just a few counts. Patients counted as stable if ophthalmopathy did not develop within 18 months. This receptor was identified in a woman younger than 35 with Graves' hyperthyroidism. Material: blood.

CDR3 in DNA: TGTGCCAGCAGCTTAATCGGTCGGGGCGTCACGCAGTATTTT. The encoded protein is CASSLIGRGVTQYF. This chain uses TRBV7-3 with TRBJ2-3; either TRBD1 or TRBD2 may fit D (5 bases each). Germline CDR1 is SGHTA and CDR2 is FQGTGA. Between the trimmed V and J ends, which lost 1 base and 9 bases, there was a span of 14 bases. CDR3 length: 14 amino acids.